This T cell receptor beta chain was retrieved from a study of a mutant IDH1 vaccine in newly diagnosed glioma. Study-level background: Vaccine administration was initiated 4-6 weeks following radiotherapy alone, or with temozolomide cycles.

Sample time point: week 23, last vaccination. Alongside topical imiquimod, each dose of vaccine comprised 300 ug of mutant IDH1 20-mer peptide. The astrocytomas were IDH1-mutant, ATRX-negative, and WHO grade 3 or 4. Assay: immunoSEQ multiplex PCR; the TCRdb copy retains only in-frame clones and omits some. The sample carries around 80,000 clones, more than 80% recorded once. About this clone itself: The antigen remains unidentified.

Trimming cost V 2 bases and J 4 bases; bases outside gene matches: 5. The germline V gene encodes CDR1 GTSNPN and CDR2 SVGIG (reference sequence). CDR3 length equals 15 residues. This specimen consisted of PBMCs, obtained from a glioma patient whose treatment included an IDH1 peptide vaccine. This receptor was identified in a woman aged 45-65 years with glioma. V gene TRBV30 combines with J gene TRBJ2-3; 11 positions agree with TRBD2. The CDR3 region has the DNA TGTGCCTGGAGTCAACTAGCGGGAGAGTCAGATACGCAGTATTTT. Translating gives CAWSQLAGESDTQYF.